This paragraph reports one T cell receptor (beta chain). The record originates from a study of T cells in Graves' hyperthyroidism and ophthalmopathy. With V trimmed by 5 bases and J by 0 bases, 9 bases remained unmatched. The CDR3 loop spans 16 amino acids. The germline CDR1 and CDR2 sequences are SGHAT and FQNNGV. Amplification of TCR beta CDR3 regions was performed using RNA transcripts as template. First-round RT-PCR with HTBI primers amplified the TCR CDR3 region. TCRdb reprocessed the multiplex PCR reads via MiXCR and lists one record per CDR3 protein. This sample has approximately 600,000 distinct CDR3 sequences, with under 15% found just once.

Specimen: blood. V and J are TRBV11-2 and TRBJ1-2, with 7 bases lining up with TRBD1. The TCR comes from a woman aged 40 to 50 with Graves' ophthalmopathy. Here the CDR3 reads CASSLRGTASNYGYTF. CDR3 DNA: TGTGCCAGCAGCCTTCGAGGGACAGCTTCTAACTATGGCTACACCTTC.